This T cell receptor (beta chain) was recorded in a study of blood T cell repertoires in COVID-19. Study in general: Researchers got acute and convalescent COVID-19 samples from the United States, Italy and Spain. T cells, B-cell-depleted T cells, or PBMCs supplied cDNA or gDNA.

Germline lookup yields CDR1 WNHNN and CDR2 SYGVQD (reference sequence). The ends were cut back, 0 bases at V and 6 bases at J, with 17 bases in the middle. The CDR3 loop spans 17 amino acids. As processed by the authors: Reference gene primer amplification gave nucleated cell count estimates. The repertoire was sequenced with immunoSEQ multiplex PCR; TCRdb's copy has only in-frame clones and lacks some. The DNA was the basis for D and trimming; V, J and clone size are from that table. The sample yields 150,000 or so clones, 84% seen once. The chain is built from TRBV10-1 and TRBJ1-4, with D possibly being TRBD1 (6 bases). The sequenced sample consisted of peripheral blood. The receptor was derived from a woman in her fifties or sixties with acute or convalescent COVID-19. The DNA of the CDR3 is TGCGCCAGCAGTGAGTCGACCCCCGGGACATCTTATGAAAAACTGTTTTTT. Its translation: CASSESTPGTSYEKLFF.